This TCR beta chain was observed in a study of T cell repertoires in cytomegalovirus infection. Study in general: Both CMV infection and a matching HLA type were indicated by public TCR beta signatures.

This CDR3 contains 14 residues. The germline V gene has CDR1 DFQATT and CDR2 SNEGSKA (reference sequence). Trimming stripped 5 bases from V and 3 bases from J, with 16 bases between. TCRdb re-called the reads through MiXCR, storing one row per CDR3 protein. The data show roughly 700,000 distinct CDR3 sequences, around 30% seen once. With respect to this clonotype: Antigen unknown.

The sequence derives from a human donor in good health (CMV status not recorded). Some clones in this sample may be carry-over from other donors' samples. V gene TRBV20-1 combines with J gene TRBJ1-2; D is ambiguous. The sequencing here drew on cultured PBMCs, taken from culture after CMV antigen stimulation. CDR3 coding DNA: TGCAGTGCTCCAGACACCAGAGGTGACTATGGCTACACCTTC. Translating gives CSAPDTRGDYGYTF.